This is a list of T cell receptor beta chains from one sample in a study of T-cell reconstitution after alpha-beta-depleted transplantation in children. One entry per CDR3 protein results from TCRdb running MiXCR on the PCR reads. The repertoire holds fewer than 550,000 distinct CDR3 sequences, with 11% as singletons. The source material was PBMCs from the stem cell graft donor, sampled from the stem cell graft. These receptors originate from a human donor who donated a stem cell graft to a child with acute myeloid leukemia. Each CDR3 is given with its conserved first and last residue. The D gene is left open where the match is weak. Expanded clones are given a class, and other clones once, few, many or no size at all.

>TRBV9|TRBJ2-3|.|few
CASSEREMTDTQYF
TGTGCCAGCAGCGAAAGGGAGATGACAGATACGCAGTATTTT
>TRBV7-8|TRBJ2-5|TRBD2|few
CASSLGAGVSGVETQYF
TGTGCCAGCAGCTTAGGAGCAGGGGTTAGCGGGGTCGAGACCCAGTACTTC
>TRBV4-1|TRBJ1-1|.|.
CASSQDWAANTEAFF
TGCGCCAGCAGCCAAGATTGGGCAGCGAACACTGAAGCTTTCTTT
>TRBV12-3/TRBV12-4|TRBJ2-1|TRBD2|.
CASSLASGGTLYNEQFF
TGTGCCAGCAGTTTGGCTAGCGGGGGGACACTCTACAATGAGCAGTTCTTC
>TRBV6-2/TRBV6-3|TRBJ2-1|TRBD1|many
CASSLYRTGSHNEQFF
TGTGCCAGCAGTCTGTATCGGACAGGGTCCCACAATGAGCAGTTCTTC
>TRBV10-3|TRBJ2-3|.|.
CAIRNTDTQYF
TGTGCCATCAGGAACACAGATACGCAGTATTTT
>TRBV6-4|TRBJ2-1|.|.
CASSVLSGGEQFF
TGTGCCAGCAGTGTCCTTAGCGGTGGGGAGCAGTTCTTC
>TRBV6-2/TRBV6-3|TRBJ2-7|TRBD1|few
CASKATGGGEQYF
TGTGCCAGCAAGGCGACAGGGGGAGGCGAGCAGTACTTC
>TRBV5-1|TRBJ2-7|.|.
CASSGTWDEQYF
TGCGCCAGCAGCGGTACCTGGGACGAGCAGTACTTC
>TRBV29-1|TRBJ2-1|TRBD1|many
CSVGPRQGGYNEQFF
TGCAGCGTTGGCCCCCGACAGGGTGGATACAATGAGCAGTTCTTC
>TRBV3-1|TRBJ2-5|.|few
CASSLGGGIGGQETQYF
TGTGCCAGCAGCCTCGGAGGGGGGATTGGCGGGCAAGAGACCCAGTACTTC
>TRBV14|TRBJ2-7|.|few
CASSPASPYEQYF
TGTGCCAGCAGCCCGGCTAGTCCCTACGAGCAGTACTTC
>TRBV7-7|TRBJ2-1|.|.
CASSLGGLGHNEQFF
TGTGCTAGCAGCTTAGGCGGCCTAGGCCACAATGAGCAGTTCTTC
>TRBV7-2|TRBJ1-5|.|few
CASSTARSNQPQHF
TGTGCCAGCAGCACCGCAAGGAGCAATCAGCCCCAGCATTTT
>TRBV5-1|TRBJ2-2|.|.
CASSPQGEGAGELFF
TGCGCCAGCAGCCCCCAGGGGGAGGGCGCCGGGGAGCTGTTTTTT
>TRBV7-2|TRBJ2-1|.|few
CASSLGWQGNEQFF
TGTGCCAGCAGCTTAGGATGGCAGGGGAATGAGCAGTTCTTC
>TRBV6-2/TRBV6-3|TRBJ2-1|.|few
CASSYGTNEQFF
TGTGCCAGCAGTTATGGAACAAATGAGCAGTTCTTC
>TRBV3-1|TRBJ1-5|.|.
CASSPGPGRDQPQHF
TGTGCCAGCAGCCCCGGGCCCGGCAGGGATCAGCCCCAGCATTTT
>TRBV7-2|TRBJ2-1|TRBD2|many
CASSLSSGGYNEQFF
TGTGCCAGCAGCTTGAGTAGCGGGGGATACAATGAGCAGTTCTTC
>TRBV12-3/TRBV12-4|TRBJ2-3|.|few
CASSLWTGRADTQYF
TGTGCCAGCAGTTTATGGACAGGGAGGGCAGATACGCAGTATTTT
>TRBV7-2|TRBJ2-7|.|few
CSSSLGFGGSPYEQYF
TGTTCCAGCAGCTTAGGCTTCGGCGGCTCCCCCTACGAGCAGTACTTC
>TRBV10-3|TRBJ2-1|.|many
CAIRAGTSHNEQFF
TGTGCCATCAGGGCGGGAACTTCACACAATGAGCAGTTCTTC
>TRBV20-1|TRBJ2-1|.|many
CSASGRGNEQFF
TGCAGTGCTAGCGGGAGAGGCAATGAGCAGTTCTTC
>TRBV2|TRBJ2-1|TRBD2|.
CASSVEGLAGSNEQFF
TGTGCCAGCAGTGTAGAGGGACTAGCGGGAAGCAATGAGCAGTTCTTC
>TRBV20-1|TRBJ2-3|.|.
CSARDWRHTSTDTQYF
TGCAGTGCTAGAGATTGGAGACACACTAGCACAGATACGCAGTATTTT
>TRBV4-3|TRBJ2-1|TRBD2|.
CASSQDGEGPGEQFF
TGCGCCAGCAGCCAAGATGGGGAGGGGCCGGGGGAGCAGTTCTTC
>TRBV3-1|TRBJ2-3|.|many
CASSPGGAGAIWDTQYF
TGTGCCAGCAGCCCCGGAGGGGCGGGGGCAATATGGGATACGCAGTATTTT
>TRBV7-9|TRBJ1-5|.|.
CASSAVEYQPQHF
TGTGCCAGCAGCGCTGTGGAGTATCAGCCCCAGCATTTT
>TRBV9|TRBJ2-7|.|.
CASSVGSSSYEQYF
TGTGCCAGCAGCGTAGGTTCTAGCAGCTACGAGCAGTACTTC
>TRBV29-1|TRBJ2-7|TRBD1|.
CSVVGTVSYEQYF
TGCAGCGTTGTTGGGACAGTGTCCTACGAGCAGTACTTC
>TRBV2|TRBJ2-4|TRBD2|few
CASSGGTVWTSEENIQYF
TGTGCCAGCAGTGGGGGGACAGTTTGGACTAGCGAGGAAAACATTCAGTACTTC
>TRBV5-1|TRBJ2-3|TRBD1|many
CASSSDPGQLTDTQYF
TGCGCCAGCAGCTCGGATCCGGGACAGCTCACAGATACGCAGTATTTT
>TRBV20-1|TRBJ2-3|TRBD2|.
CSAPQGTSGTDTQYF
TGCAGTGCGCCCCAAGGGACTAGCGGCACAGATACGCAGTATTTT
>TRBV28|TRBJ2-5|.|few
CASSSRDSETQYF
TGTGCCAGCAGTTCGAGGGATTCGGAGACCCAGTACTTC
>TRBV5-1|TRBJ1-4|TRBD1|many
CASSLGQGVEKLFF
TGCGCCAGCAGCTTGGGACAGGGCGTGGAAAAACTGTTTTTT
>TRBV20-1|TRBJ2-7|.|many
CSARNKTRLSYEQYF
TGCAGTGCTAGAAATAAGACTAGATTGTCCTACGAGCAGTACTTC
>TRBV5-1|TRBJ2-5|.|few
CASSGLRGQETQYF
TGCGCCAGCAGTGGGCTCCGGGGGCAAGAGACCCAGTACTTC
>TRBV7-2|TRBJ1-4|TRBD1|.
CASSFTGTGGEKLFF
TGTGCCAGCAGCTTCACCGGGACAGGGGGGGAAAAACTGTTTTTT
>TRBV29-1|TRBJ2-1|.|once
CSVEFRGAIYNEQFF
TGCAGCGTTGAGTTCAGGGGCGCTATATACAATGAGCAGTTCTTC
>TRBV6-1|TRBJ1-2|TRBD1|few
CASSRTGEGDYGYTF
TGTGCCAGCAGCCGGACAGGGGAAGGGGACTATGGCTACACCTTC
>TRBV14|TRBJ2-1|TRBD1|few
CASSPDRSNYNEQFF
TGTGCCAGCAGCCCGGACAGGAGCAACTACAATGAGCAGTTCTTC
>TRBV27|TRBJ2-5|TRBD2|.
CASSLLAGRETQYF
TGTGCCAGCAGTTTACTAGCGGGGAGGGAGACCCAGTACTTC
>TRBV6-6|TRBJ2-7|.|few
CASSYSSERRQYF
TGTGCCAGCAGTTACTCGAGCGAACGGAGGCAGTACTTC
>TRBV4-1|TRBJ2-6|.|few
CASSQFSEAGSNSGANVLTF
TGCGCCAGCAGCCAGTTTTCGGAGGCAGGGTCAAACTCTGGGGCCAACGTCCTGACTTTC
>TRBV4-3|TRBJ2-1|TRBD2|few
CASSLSPGGGSYNEQFF
TGCGCCAGCAGCCTGTCCCCGGGAGGCGGCTCCTACAATGAGCAGTTCTTC
>TRBV29-1|TRBJ1-5|.|.
CSVEAGINQPQHF
TGCAGCGTTGAAGCAGGGATCAATCAGCCCCAGCATTTT
>TRBV7-9|TRBJ1-3|.|.
CASSLPGRSSGNTIYF
TGTGCCAGCAGCTTACCTGGACGGAGCTCTGGAAACACCATATATTTT
>TRBV5-1|TRBJ2-3|TRBD1|few
CASSLAKDRAGDTQYF
TGCGCCAGCAGCTTGGCAAAGGACAGGGCTGGAGATACGCAGTATTTT